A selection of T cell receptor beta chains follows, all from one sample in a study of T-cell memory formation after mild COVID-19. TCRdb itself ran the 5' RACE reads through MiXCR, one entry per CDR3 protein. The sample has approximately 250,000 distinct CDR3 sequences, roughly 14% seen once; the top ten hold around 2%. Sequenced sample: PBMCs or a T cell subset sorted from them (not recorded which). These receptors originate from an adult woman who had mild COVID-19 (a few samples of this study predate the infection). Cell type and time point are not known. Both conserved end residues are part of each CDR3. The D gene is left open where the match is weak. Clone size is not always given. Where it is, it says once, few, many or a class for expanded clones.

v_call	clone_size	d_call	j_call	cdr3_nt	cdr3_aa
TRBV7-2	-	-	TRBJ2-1	TGTGCCAGCAGCCGCCGGGACGGGTTGAATGAGCAGTTCTTC	CASSRRDGLNEQFF
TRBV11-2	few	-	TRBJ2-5	TGTGCCAGCAGCACCCCCGCGGAGACCCAAGAGACCCAGTACTTC	CASSTPAETQETQYF
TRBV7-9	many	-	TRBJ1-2	TGTGCCAGCAGCCTGGACCGCTTCTATGGCTACACCTTC	CASSLDRFYGYTF
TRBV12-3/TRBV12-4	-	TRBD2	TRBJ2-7	TGTGCCAGCAGTTTAGGGGACCAGCGGGACTACTACGAGCAGTACTTC	CASSLGDQRDYYEQYF
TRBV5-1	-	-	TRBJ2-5	TGCGCCAGCAGCTTGTCGGCAGGCCAGGGGCAAGAGACCCAGTACTTC	CASSLSAGQGQETQYF
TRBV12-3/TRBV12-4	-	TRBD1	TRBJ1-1	TGTGCCAGCAGTCCGTGGACAGGATTGAACACTGAAGCTTTCTTT	CASSPWTGLNTEAFF
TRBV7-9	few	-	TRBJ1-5	TGTGCCAGCAGCTTAGCGTCGCCGGGTCAGCCCCAGCATTTT	CASSLASPGQPQHF
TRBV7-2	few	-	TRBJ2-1	TGTGCCAGCACCTCGCTAAATGAGCAGTTCTTC	CASTSLNEQFF
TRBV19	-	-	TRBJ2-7	TGTGCCAGTAGTACGGGGGCGCGGGGCTCCTACGAGCAGTACTTC	CASSTGARGSYEQYF
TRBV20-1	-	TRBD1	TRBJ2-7	TGCAGTGCTATCCGGGACAGGGCCTACGAGCAGTACTTC	CSAIRDRAYEQYF
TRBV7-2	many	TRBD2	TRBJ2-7	TGTGCCAGCAGCCTAACAGCGGGAAGCCAAACCTACGAGCAGTACTTC	CASSLTAGSQTYEQYF
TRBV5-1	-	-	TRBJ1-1	TGCGCCAGCAGCTTGGCAGGGATGGCTGAAGCTTTCTTT	CASSLAGMAEAFF
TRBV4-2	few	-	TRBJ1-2	TGTGCCAGCAGCCGGTCAGAGGGGCCCTCACGTGGCTACACCTTC	CASSRSEGPSRGYTF
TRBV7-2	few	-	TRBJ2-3	TGTGCCAGCAGCTTAGATGTGGGGGGAGATACGCAGTATTTT	CASSLDVGGDTQYF
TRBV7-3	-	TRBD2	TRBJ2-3	TGTGCCAGCAGCTTATCTAGCGGGGGTCACACAGATACGCAGTATTTT	CASSLSSGGHTDTQYF
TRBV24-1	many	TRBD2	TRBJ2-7	TGTGCCACCAGTGAAGCTGCCGGGACTAGCGTTTACGAGCAGTACTTC	CATSEAAGTSVYEQYF
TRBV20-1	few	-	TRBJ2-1	TGCAGTGCTAACAAAGGGAGAAATGAGCAGTTCTTC	CSANKGRNEQFF
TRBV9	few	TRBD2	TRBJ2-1	TGTGCCAGCAGCGGGGTCGGAACGGGGGGGCCTTTTGAGCAGTTCTTC	CASSGVGTGGPFEQFF
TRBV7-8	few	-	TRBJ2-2	TGTGCCAGCAGCTTAGGACTCAGGGTCACCGGGGAGCTGTTTTTT	CASSLGLRVTGELFF
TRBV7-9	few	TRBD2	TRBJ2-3	TGTGCCAGCAGCTTACCCGTCCGCGTAGCAGCGGGAGTTTTGGATACGCAGTATTTT	CASSLPVRVAAGVLDTQYF
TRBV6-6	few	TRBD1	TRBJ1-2	TGTGCCAGCACGACGGACAGAGGGGACAGGGGTTATGGCTACACCTTC	CASTTDRGDRGYGYTF
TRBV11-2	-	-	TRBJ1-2	TGTGCCAGCAGCTTAGAGGCAGTTAGGGCCTATGGCTACACCTTC	CASSLEAVRAYGYTF
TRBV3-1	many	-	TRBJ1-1	TGTGCCACACGAGGGGGCACTGAAGCTTTCTTT	CATRGGTEAFF
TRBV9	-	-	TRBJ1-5	TGTGCCAGCAGCTCAGGGGTTAGCCAGCCCCAGCATTTT	CASSSGVSQPQHF
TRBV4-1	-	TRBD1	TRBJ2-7	TGCGCCAGCAGCCAGACAGGGGGCATACACGAGCAGTACTTC	CASSQTGGIHEQYF
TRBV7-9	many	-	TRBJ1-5	TGTGCCAGCAGCTTGCAAGGGGATCAGCCCCAGCATTTT	CASSLQGDQPQHF
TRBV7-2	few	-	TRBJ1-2	TGTGCCAGCTCACACGGCGGCCCTAGGGGCTACACCTTC	CASSHGGPRGYTF
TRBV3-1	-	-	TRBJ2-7	TGTGCCAGCAGCGATGTGGGTGGCGAGCAGTACTTC	CASSDVGGEQYF
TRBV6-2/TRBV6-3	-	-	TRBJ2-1	TGTGCCAGCAGTACCGGGACCCCCACAAACAATGAGCAGTTCTTC	CASSTGTPTNNEQFF
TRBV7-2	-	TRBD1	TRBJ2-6	TGTGCCAGCAGGGACTCAGGGGGAACTGGGGCCAACGTCCTGACTTTC	CASRDSGGTGANVLTF
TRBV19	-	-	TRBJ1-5	TGTGCCAGTAGTATTGGTATCGGTGCGGCCCAGCATTTT	CASSIGIGAAQHF
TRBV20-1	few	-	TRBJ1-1	TGCAGTGCTTCACAGGGCCTAGAAGCTTTCTTT	CSASQGLEAFF
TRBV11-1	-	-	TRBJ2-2	TGTGCCAGCAGCTTTGGGTGGACCGGGGAGCTGTTTTTT	CASSFGWTGELFF
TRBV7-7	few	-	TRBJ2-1	TGTGCTAGCAGCTTAGGTGGTGTTTCGAGCTCCTACAATGAGCAGTTCTTC	CASSLGGVSSSYNEQFF
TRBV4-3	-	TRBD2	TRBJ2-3	TGCGCCAGCAGCCAGGGAGGGACTAGCGGAAACACAGATACGCAGTATTTT	CASSQGGTSGNTDTQYF
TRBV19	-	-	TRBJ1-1	TGTGCCAGTAGTGCCCAAAGGGGGGTCCTAAAGGCTGAAGCTTTCTTT	CASSAQRGVLKAEAFF
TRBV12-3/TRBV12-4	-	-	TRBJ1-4	TGTGCCAGCAGTCTATGGGGATCTAATGAAAAACTGTTTTTT	CASSLWGSNEKLFF
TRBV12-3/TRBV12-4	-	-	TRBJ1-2	TGTGCCAGCAGCCCCGACAACGCGAGGGGCTACACCTTC	CASSPDNARGYTF
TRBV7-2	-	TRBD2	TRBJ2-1	TGTGCCAGCAGCCCCCGGACTAGCGGGAATGGTAATGAGCAGTTCTTC	CASSPRTSGNGNEQFF
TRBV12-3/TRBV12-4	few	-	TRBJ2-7	TGTGCCAGCAGTTCAAGCTCGAGAACCTACGAGCAGTACTTC	CASSSSSRTYEQYF
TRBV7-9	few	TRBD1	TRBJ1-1	TGTGCCAGCAGCGGGGAGGGGGCGTTTACTGAAGCTTTCTTT	CASSGEGAFTEAFF
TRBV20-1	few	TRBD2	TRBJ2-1	TGCAGTGCTATAAGCAGCGGGGGGGCAGGCAATGAGCAGTTCTTC	CSAISSGGAGNEQFF
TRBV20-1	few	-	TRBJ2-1	TGCAGTGCTAGAGACAGGGTGGTCGGCAACAATGAGCAGTTCTTC	CSARDRVVGNNEQFF
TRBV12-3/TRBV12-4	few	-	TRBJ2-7	TGTGCCAGCATGGGACTCCCATACGAGCAGTACTTC	CASMGLPYEQYF
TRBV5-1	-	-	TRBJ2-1	TGCGCCAGCAGCGTCAGGGGGGGCTCCTACAATGAGCAGTTCTTC	CASSVRGGSYNEQFF